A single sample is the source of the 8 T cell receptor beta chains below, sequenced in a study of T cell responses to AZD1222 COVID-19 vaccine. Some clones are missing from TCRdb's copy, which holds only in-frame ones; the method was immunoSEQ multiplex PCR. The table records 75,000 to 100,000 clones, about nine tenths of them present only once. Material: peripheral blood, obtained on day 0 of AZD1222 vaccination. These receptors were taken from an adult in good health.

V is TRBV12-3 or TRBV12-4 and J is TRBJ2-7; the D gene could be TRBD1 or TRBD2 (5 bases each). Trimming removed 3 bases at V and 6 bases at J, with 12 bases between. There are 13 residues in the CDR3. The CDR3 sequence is CASSFGREREQYF. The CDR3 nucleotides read TGTGCCAGCAGTTTTGGCAGGGAGCGCGAGCAGTACTTC.

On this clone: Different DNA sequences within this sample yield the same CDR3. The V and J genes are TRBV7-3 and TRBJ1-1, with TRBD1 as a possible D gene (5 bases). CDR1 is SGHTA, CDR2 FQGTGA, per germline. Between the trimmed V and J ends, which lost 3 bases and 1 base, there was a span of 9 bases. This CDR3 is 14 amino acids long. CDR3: CASSLGPSNTEAFF. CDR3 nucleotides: TGTGCCAGCAGCTTGGGACCCTCGAACACTGAAGCTTTCTTT.

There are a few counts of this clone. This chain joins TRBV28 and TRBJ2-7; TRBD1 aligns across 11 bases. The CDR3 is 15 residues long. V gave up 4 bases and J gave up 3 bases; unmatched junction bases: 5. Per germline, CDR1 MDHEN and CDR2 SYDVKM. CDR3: CASSSPGTGGYEQYF. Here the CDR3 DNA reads TGTGCCAGCAGTTCCCCCGGGACAGGGGGCTACGAGCAGTACTTC. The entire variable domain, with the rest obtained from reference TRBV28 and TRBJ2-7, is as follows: DVKVTQSSRYLVKRTGEKVFLECVQDMDHENMFWYRQDPGLGLRLIYFSYDVKMKEKGDIPEGYSVSREKKERFSLILESASTNQTSMYLCASSSPGTGGYEQYFGPGTRLTVT.

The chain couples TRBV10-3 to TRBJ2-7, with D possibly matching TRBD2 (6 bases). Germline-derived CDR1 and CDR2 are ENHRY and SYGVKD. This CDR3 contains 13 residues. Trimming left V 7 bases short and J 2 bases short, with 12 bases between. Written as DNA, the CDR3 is TGTGCCATCACCGGGAGTTTGGCCTACGAGCAGTACTTC. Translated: CAITGSLAYEQYF.

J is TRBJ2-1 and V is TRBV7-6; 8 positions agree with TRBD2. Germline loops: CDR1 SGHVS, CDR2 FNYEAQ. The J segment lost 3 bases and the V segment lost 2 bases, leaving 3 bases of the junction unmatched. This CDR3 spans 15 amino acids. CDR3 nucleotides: TGTGCCAGCAGCTTACGCCTAGCGGGCTACAATGAGCAGTTCTTC. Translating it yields CASSLRLAGYNEQFF.

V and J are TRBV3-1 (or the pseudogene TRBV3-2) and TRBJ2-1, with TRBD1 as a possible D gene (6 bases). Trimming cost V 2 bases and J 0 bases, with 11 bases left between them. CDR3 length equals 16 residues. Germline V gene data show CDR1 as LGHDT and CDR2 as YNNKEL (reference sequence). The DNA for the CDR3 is TGTGCCAGCAGCCAATCCCTAGGGGGCTCCTACAATGAGCAGTTCTTC. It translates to CASSQSLGGSYNEQFF.

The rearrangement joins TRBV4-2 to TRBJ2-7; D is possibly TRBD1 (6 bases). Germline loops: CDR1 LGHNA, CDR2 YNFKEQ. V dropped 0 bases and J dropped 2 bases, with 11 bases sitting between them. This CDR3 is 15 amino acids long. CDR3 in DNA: TGTGCCAGCAGCCAAGAGGTCGGGACAACCTACGAGCAGTACTTC. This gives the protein CASSQEVGTTYEQYF.

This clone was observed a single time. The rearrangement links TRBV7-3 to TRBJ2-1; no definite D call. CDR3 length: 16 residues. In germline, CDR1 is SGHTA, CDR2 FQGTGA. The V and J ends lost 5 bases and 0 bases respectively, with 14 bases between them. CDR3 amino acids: CASSPGARSSYNEQFF. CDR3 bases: TGTGCCAGCAGCCCCGGAGCGAGATCCTCCTACAATGAGCAGTTCTTC.